The 10 T cell receptor beta chains in this list originate from one sample, sequenced in a study of blood T cell repertoires in COVID-19. Profiling relied on immunoSEQ multiplex PCR, and the TCRdb table lists in-frame clones only, not all of them. The table shows 15,000 to 20,000 clones, with about 86% occurring only once. Sequencing used peripheral blood. The receptors come from a human donor in a cohort sampled during active COVID-19.

This chain links TRBV27 with TRBJ2-5; D is perhaps TRBD2 (7 bases). Trimming removed 5 bases from V and 1 base from J, with 11 bases in between. Germline V gene data show CDR1 as MNHEY and CDR2 as SMNVEV (reference sequence). This CDR3 is 14 amino acids long. CDR3 in DNA: TGTGCCAGCAGTCACCGGGGGGCCCAAGAGACCCAGTACTTC. Translation gives CASSHRGAQETQYF.

This chain uses TRBV27 with TRBJ2-5; possible D gene TRBD1, 7 bases. This CDR3 spans 15 amino acids. Germline-derived CDR1 and CDR2 are MNHEY and SMNVEV (reference sequence). Trimming stripped 7 bases from V and 6 bases from J, with 21 bases between. The CDR3 sequence is CASNRAGQAGQTQYF. The CDR3 DNA sequence: TGTGCCAGCAATAGAGCCGGACAGGCGGGACAGACCCAGTACTTC.

V usage is TRBV7-9 and J usage is TRBJ2-5; the match to TRBD1 covers 9 bases. Germline lookup yields CDR1 SEHNR and CDR2 FQNEAQ (reference sequence). This CDR3 spans 14 amino acids. V was clipped by 5 bases and J by 4 bases; unmatched bases: 5. CDR3 nucleotides: TGTGCCAGCAGCCTACAGGGGGCTTCAGAGACCCAGTACTTC. It specifies CASSLQGASETQYF.

The gene calls are TRBV5-4 and TRBJ2-6; D is possibly TRBD1 (5 bases). Germline loops: CDR1 SGHNT, CDR2 YYREEE (reference sequence). Deletions cut 6 bases from V and 4 bases from J, with 17 bases between. The CDR3 loop spans 16 amino acids. The CDR3 bases are TGTGCCAGCACCCTGACGCAGGGTACCGGGGCCAACGTCCTGACTTTC. Protein product: CASTLTQGTGANVLTF.

The chain recombines TRBV4-3 with TRBJ1-1, with a tentative D call TRBD1 (5 bases). V shed 4 bases and J shed 4 bases, with 13 bases lying between them. Germline V CDR1 and CDR2: LGHNA, YSLEER. This CDR3 comprises 14 residues. This CDR3 is CASSPRGSRTEAFF. In DNA, the CDR3 is TGCGCCAGCAGCCCGCGGGGGAGTCGCACTGAAGCTTTCTTT.

The chain couples TRBV7-9 to TRBJ2-3, with a tentative D call TRBD2 (6 bases). With the DNA end fitting TRBJ2-1 better, the J assignment may be wrong. Germline CDR1 is SEHNR and CDR2 is FQNEAQ (reference sequence). The CDR3 is 16 residues long. CDR3 sequence: CASSPAAGTSYNEQFF. CDR3 DNA: TGTGCCAGCAGCCCCGCAGCGGGTACCTCCTACAATGAGCAGTTCTTC.

The CDR3 DNA follows: TGTGCCAGCAGCGTAGAAGGGACAGGCTTCTATGGCTACACCTTC. Protein product: CASSVEGTGFYGYTF. The rearrangement links TRBV9 to TRBJ1-2, with 8 bases identical to TRBD1. The J segment lost 4 bases and the V segment lost 0 bases, leaving 5 bases of the junction unmatched. The CDR3 totals 15 residues. Germline CDR1 SGDLS, CDR2 YYNGEE.

The table lists this clone with a count of one. The rearrangement links TRBV7-2 to TRBJ2-4, with TRBD2 identical over 8 bases. V was clipped by 2 bases and J by 4 bases; unmatched bases: 10. Germline lookup yields CDR1 SGHTA and CDR2 FQGNSA. CDR3 length equals 17 residues. For the CDR3, the DNA is TGTGCCAGCAGCTTATCAATTTCGGGGGGGCGGAAAAACATTCAGTACTTC. Encoded protein: CASSLSISGGRKNIQYF.

This rearrangement joins TRBV29-1 to TRBJ1-1; possibly TRBD1 for D (5 bases). CDR3 size: 17 residues. Germline V lookup: CDR1 SQVTM, CDR2 ANQGSEA. The germline V and J ends were trimmed by 4 bases and 2 bases, with 23 bases remaining between them. The CDR3: CSVAVGQEWGKNTEAFF. The CDR3, as DNA: TGCAGCGTTGCGGTGGGGCAAGAGTGGGGTAAAAACACTGAAGCTTTCTTT.

This chain connects TRBV5-1 to TRBJ2-5; 8 bases are shared with TRBD2. Trimming at V came to 5 bases and at J to 3 bases, leaving 12 bases not matched to a gene. The germline gives CDR1 SGHRS, CDR2 YFSETQ. The CDR3 is 16 amino acids. The CDR3 DNA is TGCGCCAGCAGACATAACTTAGCGGGGTCGAAAGAGACCCAGTACTTC. Amino acids: CASRHNLAGSKETQYF.